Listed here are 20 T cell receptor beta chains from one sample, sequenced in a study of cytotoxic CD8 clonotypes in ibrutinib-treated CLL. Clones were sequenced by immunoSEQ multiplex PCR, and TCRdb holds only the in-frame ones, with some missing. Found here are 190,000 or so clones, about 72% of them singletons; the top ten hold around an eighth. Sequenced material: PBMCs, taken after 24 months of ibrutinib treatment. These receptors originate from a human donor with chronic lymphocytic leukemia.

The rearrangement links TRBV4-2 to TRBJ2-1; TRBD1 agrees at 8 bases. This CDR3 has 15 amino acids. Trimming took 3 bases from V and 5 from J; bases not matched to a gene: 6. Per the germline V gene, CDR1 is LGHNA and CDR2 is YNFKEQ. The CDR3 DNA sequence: TGTGCCAGCAGCCAGACAGGGGCTGGGAACAATGAGCAGTTCTTC. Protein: CASSQTGAGNNEQFF.

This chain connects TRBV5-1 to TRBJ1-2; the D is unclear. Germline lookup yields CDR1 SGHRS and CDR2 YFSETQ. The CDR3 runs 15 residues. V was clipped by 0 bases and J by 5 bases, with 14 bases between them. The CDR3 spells CASSLEPRSEYGYTF. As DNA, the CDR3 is TGCGCCAGCAGCTTGGAGCCCCGATCGGAGTATGGCTACACCTTC.

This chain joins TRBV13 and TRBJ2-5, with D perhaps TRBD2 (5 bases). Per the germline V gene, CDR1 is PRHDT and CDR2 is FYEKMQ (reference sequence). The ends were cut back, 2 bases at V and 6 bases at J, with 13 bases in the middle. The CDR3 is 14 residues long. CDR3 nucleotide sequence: TGTGCCAGCAGCTTACAACTAGGGAGTCAGACCCAGTACTTC. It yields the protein CASSLQLGSQTQYF.

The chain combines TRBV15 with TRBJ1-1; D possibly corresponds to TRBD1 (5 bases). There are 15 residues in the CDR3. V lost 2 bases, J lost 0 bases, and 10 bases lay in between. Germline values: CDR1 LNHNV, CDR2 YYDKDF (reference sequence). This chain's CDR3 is CATSRSTGMNTEAFF. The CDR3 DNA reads TGTGCCACCAGCAGAAGCACAGGTATGAACACTGAAGCTTTCTTT.

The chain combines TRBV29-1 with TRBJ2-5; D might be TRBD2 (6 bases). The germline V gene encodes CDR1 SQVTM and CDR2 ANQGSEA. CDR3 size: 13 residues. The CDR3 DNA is TGCACCAAAATCCCGGGTCGGGGGTGGACCCAGTACTTC. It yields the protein CTKIPGRGWTQYF.

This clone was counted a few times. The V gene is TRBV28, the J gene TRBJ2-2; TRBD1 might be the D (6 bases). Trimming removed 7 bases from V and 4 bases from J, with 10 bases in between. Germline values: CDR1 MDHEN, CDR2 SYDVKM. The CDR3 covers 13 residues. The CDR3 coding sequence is TGTGCCAGCAAGGACAGACCCACCGGGGAGCTGTTTTTT. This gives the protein CASKDRPTGELFF.

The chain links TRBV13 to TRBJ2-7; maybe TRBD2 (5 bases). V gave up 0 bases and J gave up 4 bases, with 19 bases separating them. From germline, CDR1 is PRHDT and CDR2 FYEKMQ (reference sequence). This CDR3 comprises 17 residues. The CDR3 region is CASSLGLDAGGLYEQYF. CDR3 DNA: TGTGCCAGCAGCTTAGGCCTTGATGCGGGCGGCCTATACGAGCAGTACTTC.

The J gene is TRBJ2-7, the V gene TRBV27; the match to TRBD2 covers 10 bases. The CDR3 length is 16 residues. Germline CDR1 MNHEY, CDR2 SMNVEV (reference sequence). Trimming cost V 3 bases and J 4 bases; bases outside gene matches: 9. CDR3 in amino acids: CASSFLAGALYYEQYF. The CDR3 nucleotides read TGTGCCAGCAGTTTTCTAGCGGGAGCTCTCTATTACGAGCAGTACTTC.

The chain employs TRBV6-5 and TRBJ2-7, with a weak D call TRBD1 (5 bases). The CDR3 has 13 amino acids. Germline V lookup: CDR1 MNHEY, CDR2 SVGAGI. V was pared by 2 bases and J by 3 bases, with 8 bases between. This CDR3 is CASSYRTGYEQYF. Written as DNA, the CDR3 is TGTGCCAGCAGTTACCGAACAGGCTACGAGCAGTACTTC.

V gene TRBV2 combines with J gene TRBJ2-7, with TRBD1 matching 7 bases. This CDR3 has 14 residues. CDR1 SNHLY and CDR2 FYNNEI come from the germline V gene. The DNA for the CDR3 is TGTGCAACCGGGCGAAGACAGGGCGGCGGGGAGCAGTACTTC. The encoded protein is CATGRRQGGGEQYF.

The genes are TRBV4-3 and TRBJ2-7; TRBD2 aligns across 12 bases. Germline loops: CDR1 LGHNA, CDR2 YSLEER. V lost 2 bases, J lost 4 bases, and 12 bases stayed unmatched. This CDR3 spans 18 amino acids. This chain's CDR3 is CASSQTRLAGVVGYEQYF. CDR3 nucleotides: TGCGCCAGCAGCCAAACAAGACTAGCGGGAGTGGTCGGGTACGAGCAGTACTTC.

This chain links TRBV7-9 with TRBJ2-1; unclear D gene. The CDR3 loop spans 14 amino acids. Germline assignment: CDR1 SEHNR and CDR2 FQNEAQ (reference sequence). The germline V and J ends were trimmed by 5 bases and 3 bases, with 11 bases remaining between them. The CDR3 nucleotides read TGTGCCAGCAGCCCTCGGACGGTCTACAATGAGCAGTTCTTC. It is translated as CASSPRTVYNEQFF.

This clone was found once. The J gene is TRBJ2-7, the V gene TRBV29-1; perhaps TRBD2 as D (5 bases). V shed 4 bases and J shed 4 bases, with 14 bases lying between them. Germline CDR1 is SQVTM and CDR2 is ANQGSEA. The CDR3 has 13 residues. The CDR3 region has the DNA TGCAGCGTTGCCCAACGGGATTTTTACGAGCAGTACTTC. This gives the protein CSVAQRDFYEQYF.

The CDR3 sequence: CASSQDLNNEKLFF. DNA of the CDR3: TGCGCCAGCAGCCAAGATCTTAACAATGAAAAACTGTTTTTT. The gene calls are TRBV4-3 and TRBJ1-4, with D uncertain. The germline V gene encodes CDR1 LGHNA and CDR2 YSLEER. Between the trimmed V and J ends, which lost 0 bases and 5 bases, there was a span of 7 bases. The CDR3 totals 14 residues.

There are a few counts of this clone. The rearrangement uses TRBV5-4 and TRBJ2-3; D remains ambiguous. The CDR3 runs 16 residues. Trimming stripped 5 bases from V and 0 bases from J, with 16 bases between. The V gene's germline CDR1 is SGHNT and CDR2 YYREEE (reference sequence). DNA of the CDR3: TGTGCCAGCAGGGTCATGGTGCAGGAGAGCACAGATACGCAGTATTTT. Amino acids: CASRVMVQESTDTQYF.

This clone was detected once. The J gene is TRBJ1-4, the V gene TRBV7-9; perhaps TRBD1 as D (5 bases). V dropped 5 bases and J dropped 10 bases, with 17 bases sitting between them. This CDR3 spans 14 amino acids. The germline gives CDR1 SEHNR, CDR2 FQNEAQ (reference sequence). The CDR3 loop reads CASSVGTARGKLFF. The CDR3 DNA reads TGTGCCAGCAGCGTCGGGACCGCCCGTGGAAAACTGTTTTTT.

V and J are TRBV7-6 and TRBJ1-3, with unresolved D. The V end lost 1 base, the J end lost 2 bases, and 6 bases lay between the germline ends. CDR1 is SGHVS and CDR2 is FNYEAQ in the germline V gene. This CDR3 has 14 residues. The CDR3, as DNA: TGTGCCAGCAGCTTAGGGAGACCTGGAAACACCATATATTTT. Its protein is CASSLGRPGNTIYF.

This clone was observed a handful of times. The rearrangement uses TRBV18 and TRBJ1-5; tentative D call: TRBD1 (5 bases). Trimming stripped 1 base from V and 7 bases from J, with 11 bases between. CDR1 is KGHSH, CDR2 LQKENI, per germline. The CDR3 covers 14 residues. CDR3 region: CASSPRSGHQPQHF. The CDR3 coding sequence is TGTGCCAGCTCACCACGCTCAGGGCACCAGCCCCAGCATTTT.

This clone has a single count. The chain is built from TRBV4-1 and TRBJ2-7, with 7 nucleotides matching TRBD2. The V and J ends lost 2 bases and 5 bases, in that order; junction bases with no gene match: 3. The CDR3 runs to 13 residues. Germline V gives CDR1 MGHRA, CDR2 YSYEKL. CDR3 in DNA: TGCGCCAGCAGCCAAATAGCGGGCCACGAGCAGTACTTC. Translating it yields CASSQIAGHEQYF.

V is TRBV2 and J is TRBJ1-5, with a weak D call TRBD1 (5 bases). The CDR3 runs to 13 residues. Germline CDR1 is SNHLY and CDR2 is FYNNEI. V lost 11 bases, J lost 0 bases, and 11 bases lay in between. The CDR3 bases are TGTGCCGGAGCGACAGATAGCAATCAGCCCCAGCATTTT. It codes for CAGATDSNQPQHF.